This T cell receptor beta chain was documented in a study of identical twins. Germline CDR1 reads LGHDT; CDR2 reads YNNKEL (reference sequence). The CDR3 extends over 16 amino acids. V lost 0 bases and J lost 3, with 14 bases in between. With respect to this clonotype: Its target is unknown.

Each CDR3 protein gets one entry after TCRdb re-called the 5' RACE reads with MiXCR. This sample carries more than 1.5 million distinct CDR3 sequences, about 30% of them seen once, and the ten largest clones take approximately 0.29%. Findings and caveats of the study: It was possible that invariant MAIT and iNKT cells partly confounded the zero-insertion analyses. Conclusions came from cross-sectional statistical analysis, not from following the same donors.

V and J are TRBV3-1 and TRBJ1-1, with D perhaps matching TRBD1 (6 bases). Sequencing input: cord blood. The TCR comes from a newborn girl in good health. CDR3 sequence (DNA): TGTGCCAGCAGCCAAGACTTGGCGAGGGGGTACACTGAAGCTTTCTTT. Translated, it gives CASSQDLARGYTEAFF.